Described below is a single T cell receptor (beta chain) sequence and its context. Some clones are missing from TCRdb's copy, which holds only in-frame ones; the method was immunoSEQ multiplex PCR. The sample yields about 46,000 clones, 70% to 90% seen once. This sample is part of a study of OX40 agonist ivuxolimab in advanced cancers. Across the whole study: Partial responses occurred in Three dose-escalation patients, one with hepatocellular carcinoma and two with cutaneous melanoma.

Deletions cut 3 bases from V and 5 bases from J, with 13 bases between. The CDR3 loop spans 14 amino acids. CDR1 and CDR2 (germline): SNHLY, FYNNEI. The sequencing here drew on CD4+ or CD8+ T cells sorted from blood, taken in a trial of the OX40 agonist ivuxolimab. V and J are TRBV2 and TRBJ1-1; tentatively, D is TRBD1 (5 bases). The receptor comes from an adult with an advanced solid tumor such as melanoma, head and neck, liver or kidney cancer. The CDR3 loop reads CASSEGRVRTEAFF. The CDR3 nucleotides are TGTGCCAGCAGTGAGGGCAGGGTAAGGACTGAAGCTTTCTTT.